This TCR beta chain derives from a study of shared clonotypes between healthy human individuals. The study ran the assay at deep level. The method was immunoSEQ multiplex PCR; TCRdb's version includes in-frame clones alone and lacks a portion of them. The repertoire consists of some 2.1 million clones, with about 94% occurring once and the leading ten covering 0.85% to 1.2%. Cells designated naive CD8 were CD45RO-negative and were positively selected for CCR7, with terminally differentiated effector memory CD45RA+ cells excluded. Recent vaccinations or acute infections were absent in the healthy HIV-negative adult donors. V gave up 1 base and J gave up 3 bases, with 13 bases separating them. Germline V gene lookup returns CDR1 SGHDT and CDR2 YYEEEE. This CDR3 has 16 residues.

The source of this sequence is a man between 18 and 35 years old in good health. The rearrangement joins TRBV5-6 to TRBJ2-2, with D possibly TRBD2 on 5 matching bases. Sample: naive CD8+ T cells sorted from blood. Here the CDR3 reads CASSLILAPDTGELFF. DNA of the CDR3: TGTGCCAGCAGCTTGATCCTAGCCCCCGACACCGGGGAGCTGTTTTTT.